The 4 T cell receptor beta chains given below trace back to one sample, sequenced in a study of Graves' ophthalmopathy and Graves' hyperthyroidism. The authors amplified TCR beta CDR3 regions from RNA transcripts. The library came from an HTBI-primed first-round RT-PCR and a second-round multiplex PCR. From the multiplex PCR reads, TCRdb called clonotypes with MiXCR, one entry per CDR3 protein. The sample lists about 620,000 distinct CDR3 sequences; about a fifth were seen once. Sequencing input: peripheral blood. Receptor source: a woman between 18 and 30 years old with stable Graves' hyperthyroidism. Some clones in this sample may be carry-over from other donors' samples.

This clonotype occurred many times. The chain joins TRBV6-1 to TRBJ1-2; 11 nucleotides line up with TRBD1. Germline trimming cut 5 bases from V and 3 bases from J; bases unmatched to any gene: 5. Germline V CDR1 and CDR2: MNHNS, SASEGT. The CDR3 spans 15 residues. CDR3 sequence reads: CASSRRTGGDYGYTF. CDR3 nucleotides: TGTGCCAGCAGTCGACGGACAGGGGGCGACTATGGCTACACCTTC.

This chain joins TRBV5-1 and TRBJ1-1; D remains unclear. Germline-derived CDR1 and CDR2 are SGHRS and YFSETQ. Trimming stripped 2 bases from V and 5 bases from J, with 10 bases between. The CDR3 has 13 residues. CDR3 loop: CASSFLSGTEAFF. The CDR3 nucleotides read TGCGCCAGCAGCTTCCTGTCGGGGACTGAAGCTTTCTTT.

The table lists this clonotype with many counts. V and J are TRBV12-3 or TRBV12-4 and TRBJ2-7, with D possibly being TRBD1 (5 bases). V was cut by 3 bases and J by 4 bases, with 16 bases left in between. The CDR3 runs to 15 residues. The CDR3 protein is CASSFRQREVYEQYF. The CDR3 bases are TGTGCCAGCAGTTTTCGACAGCGAGAAGTTTACGAGCAGTACTTC.

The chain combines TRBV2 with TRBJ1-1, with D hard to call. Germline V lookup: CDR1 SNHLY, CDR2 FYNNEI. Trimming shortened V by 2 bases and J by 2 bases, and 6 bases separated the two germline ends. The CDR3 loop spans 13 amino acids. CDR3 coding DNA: TGTGCCAGCAGTGAAACAGAAAACACTGAAGCTTTCTTT. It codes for CASSETENTEAFF.